A single count supports the clone carrying this T cell receptor beta chain. This specimen includes other DNA sequences encoding the same CDR3. Peripheral blood came from all dose cohorts at three timepoints. The data were taken from a study of OX40 agonist ivuxolimab in advanced cancers. Study at large: Patients' therapy was ivuxolimab, an antibody that acts as an agonist of OX40 (CD134). Participants averaged approximately 65 years of age (range about 23 to 80) and were roughly 80% male.

V dropped 2 bases and J dropped 5 bases, with 5 bases sitting between them. There are 12 residues in the CDR3. Germline V CDR1 and CDR2: MDHEN, SYDVKM. Libraries were prepared by immunoSEQ multiplex PCR; TCRdb keeps only in-frame clonotypes and omits some of them. The data show approximately 80,000 clones, 75% to 95% seen once. Specimen: CD4+ or CD8+ T cells sorted from blood, collected in a trial of the OX40 agonist ivuxolimab. The receptor was isolated from an adult with an advanced solid tumor such as melanoma, head and neck, liver or kidney cancer. The rearrangement uses TRBV28 and TRBJ2-3; D unresolved. CDR3 bases: TGTGCCAGCAGTTTAATAGGAGATACGCAGTATTTT. The encoded protein is CASSLIGDTQYF.